One sample yielded the 9 T cell receptor beta chains listed below, sequenced in a study of control samples from healthy donors and cancer patients. Libraries were prepared by immunoSEQ multiplex PCR; TCRdb keeps only in-frame clonotypes and omits some of them. The sample consists of some 120,000 clones, approximately 90% of them appearing once. The source material was blood. These receptors all stem from a man between 18 and 29 years old in good health.

V is TRBV9 and J is TRBJ1-2; possibly TRBD1 for D (6 bases). Germline CDR1 reads SGDLS; CDR2 reads YYNGEE. This CDR3 contains 14 residues. Trimming took 5 bases from V and 8 from J, leaving 19 bases between them. The CDR3: CASSGRGLLRGYTF. CDR3 in DNA: TGTGCCAGCAGTGGCCGGGGGCTACTGCGAGGCTACACCTTC.

V and J are TRBV14 and TRBJ2-1; 8 bases agree with TRBD1. J was trimmed by 7 bases and V by 0 bases; bases with no gene match: 5. The CDR3 runs 15 residues. The germline gives CDR1 SGHDN, CDR2 FVKESK. CDR3: CASSQDWGQANEQFF. DNA for the CDR3: TGTGCCAGCAGCCAAGATTGGGGACAGGCAAATGAGCAGTTCTTC.

The J gene is TRBJ2-3, the V gene TRBV19; 7 bases line up with TRBD2. CDR1 LNHDA and CDR2 SQIVND come from the germline V gene (reference sequence). This CDR3 is 16 amino acids long. V was pared by 1 base and J by 2 bases, with 6 bases of the junction left unmatched. This chain's CDR3 is CASSIVGGGITDTQYF. CDR3 sequence (DNA): TGTGCCAGTAGTATAGTCGGCGGGGGAATCACAGATACGCAGTATTTT. Combining the CDR3 with reference TRBV19 and TRBJ2-3 gives the whole variable domain DGGITQSPKYLFRKEGQNVTLSCEQNLNHDAMYWYRQDPGQGLRLIYYSQIVNDFQKGDIAEGYSVSREKKESFPLTVTSAQKNPTAFYLCASSIVGGGITDTQYFGPGTRLTVL.

This sequence joins TRBV7-3 and TRBJ2-3; perhaps D is TRBD1 or TRBD2 (5 bases each). Trimming removed 5 bases from V and 5 bases from J, with 14 bases in between. This CDR3 comprises 14 residues. The germline CDR1 and CDR2 sequences are SGHTA and FQGTGA. CDR3 sequence reads: CASSEDSGGDTQYF. For the CDR3, the DNA is TGTGCCAGCAGCGAAGACAGTGGAGGAGATACGCAGTATTTT.

V is TRBV5-5 and J is TRBJ2-3; D gene ambiguous. V was shortened by 7 bases and J by 2 bases, with 11 bases between the two germline ends. Germline V gene lookup returns CDR1 SGHKS and CDR2 YYEKEE (reference sequence). This CDR3 comprises 13 residues. CDR3 sequence reads: CASRPFSTDTQYF. The CDR3 nucleotides are TGTGCCAGCCGCCCCTTCTCCACAGATACGCAGTATTTT.

The V gene is TRBV5-1, the J gene TRBJ1-4; D is unresolved. CDR1 is SGHRS, CDR2 YFSETQ, per germline. CDR3 length: 14 amino acids. V gave up 4 bases and J gave up 8 bases, with 15 bases separating them. In nucleotides, the CDR3 is TGCGCCAGCAGCCCGGACCGGGGAGGAGAAAAACTGTTTTTT. It encodes CASSPDRGGEKLFF.

The chain joins TRBV10-2 to TRBJ2-1, with TRBD1 matching 8 bases. Per the germline V gene, CDR1 is WSHSY and CDR2 is SAAADI. The CDR3 spans 14 residues. V lost 9 bases, J lost 2 bases, and 6 bases stayed unmatched. CDR3 sequence: CASMDRVAYNEQFF. CDR3 DNA sequence: TGCGCCAGTATGGACAGGGTGGCCTACAATGAGCAGTTCTTC.

This sequence joins TRBV6-5 and TRBJ1-2; no firm D call. V lost 2 bases and J 4 bases, leaving 8 bases between the germline ends. The length of the CDR3 is 13 residues. Germline assignment: CDR1 MNHEY and CDR2 SVGAGI. This chain's CDR3 is CASSYTHGYGYTF. The CDR3 nucleotides are TGTGCCAGCAGTTACACCCATGGCTATGGCTACACCTTC.

This clone has only one observation. The CDR3 nucleotides are TGCGCCAGCAGCCAAGTCGATAGTAGCAATCAGCCCCAGCATTTT. It codes for CASSQVDSSNQPQHF. The J gene is TRBJ1-5, the V gene TRBV4-1; unclear D gene. Trimming cost V 1 base and J 0 bases, with 7 bases left between them. CDR3 length: 15 residues. Germline V gene sequence: CDR1 MGHRA, CDR2 YSYEKL.